This is a list of T cell receptor beta chains from one sample in a study of molecular identifiers for immune sequencing clone quantification. TCRdb called the PCR reads again in MiXCR, with one record for every CDR3 protein. The table shows about 640,000 distinct CDR3 sequences, with about 20% occurring only once. The sample taken for sequencing was naive CD8+ T cells from blood, with Jurkat cell RNA spiked in. Source of these receptors: a human donor in good health. Some libraries in this study had Jurkat cell RNA spiked in. The CDR3 runs from the conserved cysteine through the conserved F or W. A D gene is named only where the DNA matches it firmly. Rows give clone size only sometimes, using once, few, many, or a class for an expanded clone.

TRBJ2-1 TRBD1 - TRBV27 CASSRGTGPYNEQFF TGTGCCAGCAGTCGAGGGACAGGGCCCTACAATGAGCAGTTCTTC
TRBJ2-3 - many TRBV29-1 CSVQSMSATDTQYF TGCAGCGTTCAATCAATGTCTGCTACAGATACGCAGTATTTT
TRBJ2-3 - many TRBV30 CAWSDSDTQYF TGTGCCTGGAGTGATTCGGATACGCAGTATTTT
TRBJ2-7 - few TRBV3-1 CASSQDTGLGEQCF TGTGCCAGCAGCCAAGATACAGGGCTGGGCGAGCAGTGCTTC
TRBJ2-4 - many TRBV4-2 CASSQELNEAKNIQYF TGTGCCAGCAGCCAAGAGCTGAACGAAGCCAAAAACATTCAGTACTTC
TRBJ2-1 - many TRBV5-1 CASSQEGVEAYNEQFF TGCGCCAGCAGCCAAGAAGGGGTGGAAGCCTACAATGAGCAGTTCTTC
TRBJ1-1 - many TRBV7-2 CASSLGRWTEAFF TGTGCCAGCAGCTTAGGGCGGTGGACTGAAGCTTTCTTT
TRBJ2-7 - - TRBV29-1 CSVYKDYEQYF TGCAGCGTTTACAAGGACTACGAGCAGTACTTC
TRBJ2-5 - - TRBV27 CASSLRSGYGLETQYF TGTGCCAGCAGTCTCCGGTCAGGGTACGGCTTAGAGACCCAGTACTTC
TRBJ1-1 - many TRBV19 CASSIDSPMNTEAFF TGTGCCAGTAGTATTGACAGTCCCATGAACACTGAAGCTTTCTTT
TRBJ2-6 - many TRBV5-6 CASSFRDRLSGANVLTF TGTGCCAGCAGCTTCCGGGACCGCCTTTCTGGGGCCAACGTCCTGACTTTC
TRBJ2-7 TRBD2 - TRBV7-6 CASGSGLEIYEQYF TGTGCCAGCGGCTCCGGACTAGAGATCTACGAGCAGTACTTC
TRBJ2-7 - many TRBV29-1 CSVEIPGTTSYEQYF TGCAGCGTTGAGATCCCCGGGACAACCTCCTACGAGCAGTACTTC
TRBJ2-2 - few TRBV7-9 CASSLPNRVGELFF TGTGCCAGCAGCCTACCCAACAGGGTCGGGGAGCTGTTTTTT
TRBJ2-3 TRBD2 many TRBV11-2 CASQLAGGSTDTQYF TGTGCCAGCCAACTAGCGGGGGGTAGCACAGATACGCAGTATTTT
TRBJ2-1 - - TRBV29-1 CSVEEDSNYNEQFF TGCAGCGTTGAAGAGGACAGCAACTACAATGAGCAGTTCTTC
TRBJ2-7 TRBD2 - TRBV6-1 CASALGLAGSYEQYF TGTGCCAGCGCACTAGGACTAGCGGGGAGCTACGAGCAGTACTTC
TRBJ2-2 TRBD2 many TRBV29-1 CSVGLAGGTGELFF TGCAGCGTCGGACTAGCGGGAGGCACCGGGGAGCTGTTTTTT
TRBJ2-1 TRBD2 - TRBV27 CASSLGGTYDEQFF TGTGCCAGCAGCTTGGGAGGGACCTACGATGAGCAGTTCTTC
TRBJ2-3 TRBD2 - TRBV11-2 CASSLEGLTTRGTDTQYF TGTGCCAGCAGCTTAGAGGGACTAACAACTCGGGGCACAGATACGCAGTATTTT
TRBJ2-7 TRBD2 few TRBV28 CASSLLAPPGQYRLADLYEQYF TGTGCCAGCAGTTTATTAGCCCCCCCGGGACAATACAGACTAGCGGACCTCTACGAGCAGTACTTC
TRBJ2-7 TRBD2 many TRBV20-1 CSARDRTSGSYEQYF TGCAGTGCTAGAGATCGGACTAGCGGTTCCTACGAGCAGTACTTC
TRBJ2-1 TRBD1 - TRBV24-1 CATSDTLTGWRFF TGTGCCACCAGTGATACCTTGACAGGGTGGCGGTTCTTC
TRBJ1-6 - many TRBV7-9 CASSSTENSPLHF TGTGCCAGCAGCTCAACAGAAAATTCACCCCTCCACTTT
TRBJ2-3 - - TRBV19 CASRRDGPTQTDTQYF TGTGCCAGTAGGCGGGACGGTCCTACTCAAACAGATACGCAGTATTTT
TRBJ2-7 - many TRBV6-2/TRBV6-3 CASSYLRPPRTAHPSYEQYF TGTGCCAGCAGTTACCTTCGTCCTCCCCGGACAGCTCATCCCTCCTACGAGCAGTACTTC
TRBJ1-5 - many TRBV28 CASSFRGSNQPQHF TGTGCCAGCAGTTTCAGGGGTAGCAATCAGCCCCAGCATTTT
TRBJ2-7 TRBD2 - TRBV27 CASSFLAGNYEQYF TGTGCCAGCAGTTTCCTAGCGGGAAACTACGAGCAGTACTTC
TRBJ2-7 TRBD2 many TRBV6-5 CASSFSGTSRNEQYF TGTGCCAGCAGTTTTTCCGGGACTAGCCGGAACGAGCAGTACTTC
TRBJ2-5 TRBD1 few TRBV12-3/TRBV12-4 CASSPTDRLAQETQYF TGTGCCAGCAGTCCCACGGACAGGCTCGCCCAAGAGACCCAGTACTTC
TRBJ2-5 TRBD2 many TRBV19 CASSFSSGGFQTQYF TGTGCCAGTAGTTTTTCTAGCGGGGGTTTTCAGACCCAGTACTTC
TRBJ1-5 - - TRBV12-3/TRBV12-4 CASGIHRDSNQPQHF TGTGCCAGCGGTATCCACAGGGATAGCAATCAGCCCCAGCATTTC
TRBJ2-7 - few TRBV5-8 CASSYRVYHEQYF TGTGCCAGCAGCTACAGGGTTTATCACGAGCAGTACTTC
TRBJ2-3 - many TRBV10-2 CASSESYTSTDTQYF TGCGCCAGCAGTGAGTCTTACACTAGCACAGATACGCAGTATTTT
TRBJ1-5 - once TRBV7-9 CTSSSRTSDTQHF TGTACCAGCAGCTCACGGACTAGTGATACGCAGCATTTT
TRBJ2-1 TRBD1 - TRBV2 CASSPPGQGSNEQFF TGTGCCAGCAGTCCGCCGGGACAGGGGAGCAATGAGCAGTTCTTC
TRBJ2-7 - few TRBV12-3/TRBV12-4 CASRSTDGVPPYEQYF TGTGCCAGCCGGTCTACTGACGGGGTCCCTCCCTACGAGCAGTACTTC
TRBJ2-7 TRBD2 many TRBV4-3 CASSQDSAGDYEQYF TGCGCCAGCAGCCAAGATTCCGCGGGGGACTACGAGCAGTACTTC
TRBJ2-2 - many TRBV29-1 CSVVRGTNTGELFF TGCAGCGTTGTTCGGGGGACGAACACCGGGGAGCTGTTTTTT
TRBJ2-1 TRBD2 - TRBV27 CASSLEGGGGWGNEQFF TGTGCCAGCAGTTTGGAGGGCGGGGGGGGCTGGGGGAATGAGCAGTTCTTC
TRBJ2-7 TRBD1 many TRBV11-2 CASSFNRGYEQYF TGTGCCAGCAGCTTCAACAGGGGTTACGAGCAGTACTTC
TRBJ2-1 TRBD2 many TRBV6-5 CASSYAAGADEQFF TGTGCCAGCAGTTACGCTGCGGGAGCGGATGAGCAGTTCTTC
TRBJ2-3 TRBD2 many TRBV7-9 CASSLPPMKVAGGSTDTQYF TGTGCCAGCAGCTTACCCCCGATGAAGGTAGCGGGGGGGAGCACAGATACGCAGTATTTT
TRBJ2-7 TRBD1 - TRBV4-3 CASSQARGLYEQYF TGCGCCAGCAGCCAAGCGAGGGGGCTCTACGAGCAGTACTTC
TRBJ2-1 - few TRBV12-5 CAAGQGYNEQFF TGTGCTGCGGGGCAGGGGTACAATGAGCAGTTCTTC
TRBJ2-7 - many TRBV29-1 CSVEGGPSGDPYEQYF TGCAGCGTTGAAGGGGGTCCGAGCGGAGACCCCTACGAGCAGTACTTC
TRBJ2-7 - - TRBV4-1 CASRQDAGLGSYEQYF TGCGCCAGCAGACAAGACGCGGGGTTGGGCTCCTACGAGCAGTACTTC
TRBJ2-7 TRBD2 many TRBV29-1 CSVALAGPYEQYF TGCAGCGTTGCACTAGCGGGACCCTACGAGCAGTACTTC